This entry describes one TCR beta chain. Its cognate antigen is unknown. The data were taken from a study of a mutant IDH1 vaccine in newly diagnosed glioma. Study information: Initiation of the vaccine course occurred 4-6 weeks after radiotherapy alone, or alongside temozolomide cycles.

Some clones are missing from TCRdb's copy, which holds only in-frame ones; the method was immunoSEQ multiplex PCR. The sample shows roughly 86,000 clones, roughly nine tenths of them seen only once. The time point denotes: week 47, end of study. Every single dose of the vaccine, 300 ug of mutant IDH1 20-mer peptide, came with topical imiquimod. New WHO grade 3 or 4 astrocytomas that were IDH1-mutant and ATRX-lost occurred in the donors. Overall study findings and caveats: Changes to the top peripheral T cell clonotypes appeared unrelated to pseudoprogression.

Trimming stripped 0 bases from V and 4 bases from J, with 7 bases between. In germline, CDR1 is LNHNV, CDR2 YYDKDF (reference sequence). The CDR3 has 13 amino acids. This TCR was recovered from a woman aged 45-65 years with glioma. The V gene is TRBV15, the J gene TRBJ2-7; the D is unclear. This specimen was PBMCs, taken from a glioma patient whose treatment included an IDH1 peptide vaccine. CDR3 DNA: TGTGCCACCAGCAGAGATCGTCAGTACGAGCAGTACTTC. Translation: CATSRDRQYEQYF.